This T cell receptor beta chain stems from a study of T-cell memory formation after mild COVID-19. Overall study findings and caveats: There was a balanced CD4/CD8 profile in clones contracting day 15 to 85, and later expanders leaned CD4+.

TCRdb redid the calling of the 5' RACE reads with MiXCR, one entry per CDR3 protein. The table lists roughly 340,000 distinct CDR3 sequences, 20% to 25% of them singletons. This clonotype was observed many times. Its target is not known. The material sequenced was PBMCs or a T cell subset sorted from them (not recorded which). The sequence came from a man between 18 and 35 years old who had mild COVID-19 (a few samples of this study predate the infection). Cell type and time point are not known.

DNA for the CDR3: TGCGCCAGCAGCATCCCCCGGGGCCGAAGAGATACGCAGTATTTT. It is translated as CASSIPRGRRDTQYF. The rearrangement links TRBV5-1 to TRBJ2-3; either TRBD1 or TRBD2 may fit D (5 bases each). In germline, CDR1 is SGHRS, CDR2 YFSETQ. V dropped 4 bases and J dropped 5 bases, with 17 bases sitting between them. The CDR3 loop spans 15 amino acids.